This T cell receptor beta chain derives from a study of TIL therapy for anti-PD-1-resistant metastatic lung cancer. Study summary: Patients then received nivolumab; progressors got lymphodepletion, TIL and IL-2. Most patients had lung adenocarcinoma.

This was the immunoSEQ v3 assay. Libraries were sequenced to 2 million to 2.5 million read pairs (survey) or roughly 4.5-6 million (deep). Sequenced by immunoSEQ multiplex PCR; TCRdb stores in-frame clones only, minus some. The sample shows 54,000 or so clones, around four fifths of them seen only once. Time point: pre-treatment sample, taken before nivolumab and TIL therapy. Stage 4 NSCLC adults joined between October 2017 and 2020. This clonotype was obtained from a person between 30 and 80 years old with non-small cell lung cancer. The sequences come from blood, collected at baseline.

CDR3 region: CASSQGFRQGKNTEAFF. The CDR3 DNA follows: TGTGCCAGCAGCCAAGGCTTCAGACAGGGGAAGAACACTGAAGCTTTCTTT. This sequence joins TRBV14 and TRBJ1-1; 8 bases align to TRBD1. V was clipped by 1 base and J by 1 base; unmatched bases: 8. This CDR3 comprises 17 residues. Germline assignment: CDR1 SGHDN and CDR2 FVKESK.